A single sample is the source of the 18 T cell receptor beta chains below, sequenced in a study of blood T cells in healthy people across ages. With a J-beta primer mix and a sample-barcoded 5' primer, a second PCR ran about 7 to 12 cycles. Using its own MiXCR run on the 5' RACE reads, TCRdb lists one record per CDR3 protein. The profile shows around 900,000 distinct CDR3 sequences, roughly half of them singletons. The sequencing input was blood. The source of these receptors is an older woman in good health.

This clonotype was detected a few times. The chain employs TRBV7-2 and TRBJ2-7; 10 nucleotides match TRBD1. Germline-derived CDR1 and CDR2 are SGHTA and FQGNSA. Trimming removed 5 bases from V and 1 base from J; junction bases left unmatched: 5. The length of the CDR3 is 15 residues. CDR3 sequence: CASSKGTGVSYEQYF. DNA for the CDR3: TGTGCCAGCAGCAAAGGGACAGGGGTTTCCTACGAGCAGTACTTC.

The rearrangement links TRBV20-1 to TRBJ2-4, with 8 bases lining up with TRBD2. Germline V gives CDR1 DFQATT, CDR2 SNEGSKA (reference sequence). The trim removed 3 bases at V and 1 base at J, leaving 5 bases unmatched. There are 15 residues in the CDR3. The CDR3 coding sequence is TGCAGTGCTAGTAGGACTAGCCGGGCCAAAAACATTCAGTACTTC. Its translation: CSASRTSRAKNIQYF.

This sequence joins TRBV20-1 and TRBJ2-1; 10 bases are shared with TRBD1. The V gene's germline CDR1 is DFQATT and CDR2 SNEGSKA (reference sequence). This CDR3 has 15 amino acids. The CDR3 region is CSAWPRQGAYNEQFF. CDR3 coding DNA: TGCAGCGCTTGGCCCCGACAGGGGGCTTACAATGAGCAGTTCTTC.

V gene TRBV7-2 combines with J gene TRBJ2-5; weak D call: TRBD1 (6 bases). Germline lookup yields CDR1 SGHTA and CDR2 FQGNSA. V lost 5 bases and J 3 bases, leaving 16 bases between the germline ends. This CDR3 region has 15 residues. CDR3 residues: CASSPRTAREETQYF. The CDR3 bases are TGTGCCAGCAGCCCCAGGACAGCGAGGGAAGAGACCCAGTACTTC.

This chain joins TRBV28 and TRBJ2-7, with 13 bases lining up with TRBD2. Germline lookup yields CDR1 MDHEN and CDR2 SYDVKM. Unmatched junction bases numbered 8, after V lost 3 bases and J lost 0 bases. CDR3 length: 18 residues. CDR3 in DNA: TGTGCCAGCAGTTTCCTCAAGACTAGCGGGAGGCCCTCCTACGAGCAGTACTTC. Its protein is CASSFLKTSGRPSYEQYF. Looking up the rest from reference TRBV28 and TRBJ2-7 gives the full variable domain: DVKVTQSSRYLVKRTGEKVFLECVQDMDHENMFWYRQDPGLGLRLIYFSYDVKMKEKGDIPEGYSVSREKKERFSLILESASTNQTSMYLCASSFLKTSGRPSYEQYFGPGTRLTVT.

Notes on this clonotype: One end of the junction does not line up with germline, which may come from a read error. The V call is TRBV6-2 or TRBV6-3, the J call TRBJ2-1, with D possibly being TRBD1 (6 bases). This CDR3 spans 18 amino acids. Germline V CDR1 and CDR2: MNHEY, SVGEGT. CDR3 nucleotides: TGTACCAGCAGTTACCCGCTTCATTTACAGGGAGTTGTGGATGAGCAGTTCTTC. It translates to CTSSYPLHLQGVVDEQFF.

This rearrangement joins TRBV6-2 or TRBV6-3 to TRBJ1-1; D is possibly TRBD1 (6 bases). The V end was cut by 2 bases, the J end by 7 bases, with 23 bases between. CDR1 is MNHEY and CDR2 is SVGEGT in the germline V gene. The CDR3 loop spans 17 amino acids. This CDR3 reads CASSYDLGGYFTSEAFF. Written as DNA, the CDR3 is TGTGCCAGCAGTTACGATTTAGGGGGTTATTTCACGAGTGAAGCTTTCTTT.

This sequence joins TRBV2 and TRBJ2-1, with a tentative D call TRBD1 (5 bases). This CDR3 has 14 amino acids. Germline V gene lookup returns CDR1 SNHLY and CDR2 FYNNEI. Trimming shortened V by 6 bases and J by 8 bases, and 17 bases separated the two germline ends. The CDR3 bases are TGTGCCAGCAGGGCAGGGTTGCCCCGCGATGAGCAGTTCTTC. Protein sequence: CASRAGLPRDEQFF.

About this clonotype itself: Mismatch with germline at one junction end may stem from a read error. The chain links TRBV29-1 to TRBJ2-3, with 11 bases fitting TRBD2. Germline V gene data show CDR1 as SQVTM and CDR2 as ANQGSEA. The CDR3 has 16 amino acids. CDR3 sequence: CCVDSGRGAGTDTQYF. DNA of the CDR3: TGCTGCGTTGATAGCGGGAGGGGTGCAGGCACAGATACGCAGTATTTT.

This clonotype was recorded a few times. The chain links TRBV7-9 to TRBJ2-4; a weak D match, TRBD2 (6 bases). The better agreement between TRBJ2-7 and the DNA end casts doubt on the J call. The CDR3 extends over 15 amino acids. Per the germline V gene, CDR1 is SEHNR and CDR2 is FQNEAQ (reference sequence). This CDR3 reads CASSRTAGTSYEQYF. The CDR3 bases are TGTGCCAGCAGCCGGACGGCGGGGACTTCCTACGAGCAGTACTTC.

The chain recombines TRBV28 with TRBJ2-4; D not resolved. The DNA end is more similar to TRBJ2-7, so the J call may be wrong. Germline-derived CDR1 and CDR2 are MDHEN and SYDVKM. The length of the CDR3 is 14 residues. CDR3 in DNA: TGTGCCAGCAGTTCCTCCACGGTAAACTACGAGCAGTACTTC. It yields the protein CASSSSTVNYEQYF.

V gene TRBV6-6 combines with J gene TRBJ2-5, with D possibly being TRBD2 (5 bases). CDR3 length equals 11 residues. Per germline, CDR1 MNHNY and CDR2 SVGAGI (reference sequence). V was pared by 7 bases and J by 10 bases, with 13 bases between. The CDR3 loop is CASMSGISQYF. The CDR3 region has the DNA TGTGCCAGCATGTCGGGGATTAGCCAGTACTTC.

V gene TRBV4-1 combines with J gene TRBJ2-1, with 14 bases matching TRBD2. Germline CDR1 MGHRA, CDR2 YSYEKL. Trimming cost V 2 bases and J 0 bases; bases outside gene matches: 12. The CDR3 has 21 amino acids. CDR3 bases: TGCGCCAGCAGCCAACCGCGGACTAGCGGGAGGACCCCGAGCTCCTACAATGAGCAGTTCTTC. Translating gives CASSQPRTSGRTPSSYNEQFF.

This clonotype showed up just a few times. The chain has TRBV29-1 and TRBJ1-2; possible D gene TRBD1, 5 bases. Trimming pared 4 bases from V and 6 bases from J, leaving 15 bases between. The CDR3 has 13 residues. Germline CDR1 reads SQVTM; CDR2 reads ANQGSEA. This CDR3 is CSVVLRQGDGYTF. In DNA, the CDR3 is TGCAGCGTTGTTTTAAGGCAGGGCGATGGCTACACCTTC.

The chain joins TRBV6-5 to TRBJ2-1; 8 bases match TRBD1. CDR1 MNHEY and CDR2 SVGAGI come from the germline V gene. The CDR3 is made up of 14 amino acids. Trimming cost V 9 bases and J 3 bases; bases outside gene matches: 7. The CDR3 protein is CASHGTGVYNEQFF. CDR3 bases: TGTGCCAGTCACGGGACAGGAGTCTACAATGAGCAGTTCTTC.

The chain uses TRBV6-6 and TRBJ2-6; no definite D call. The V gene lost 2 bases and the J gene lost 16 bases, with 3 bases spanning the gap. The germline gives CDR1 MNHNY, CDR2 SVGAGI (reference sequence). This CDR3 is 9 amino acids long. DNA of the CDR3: TGTGCCAGCAGTTACGGACTGACTTTC. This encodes CASSYGLTF.

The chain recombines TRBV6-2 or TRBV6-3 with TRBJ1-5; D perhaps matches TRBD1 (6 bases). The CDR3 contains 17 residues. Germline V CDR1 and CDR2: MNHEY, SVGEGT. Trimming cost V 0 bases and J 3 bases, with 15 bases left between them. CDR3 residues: CASSYSTYRASNQPQHF. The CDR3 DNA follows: TGTGCCAGCAGTTACTCGACCTACAGGGCCTCCAATCAGCCCCAGCATTTT.

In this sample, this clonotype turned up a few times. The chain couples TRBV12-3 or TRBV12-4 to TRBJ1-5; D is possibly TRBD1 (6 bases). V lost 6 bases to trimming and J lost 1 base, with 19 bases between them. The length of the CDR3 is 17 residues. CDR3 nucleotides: TGTGCCAGCAGCTCTTGGTTGGGGGGCAAGAGCAATCAGCCCCAGCATTTT. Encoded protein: CASSSWLGGKSNQPQHF.